This is a list of T cell receptor beta chains from one sample in a study of OX40 agonist ivuxolimab in advanced cancers. Using immunoSEQ multiplex PCR, the repertoire was profiled, and TCRdb retains in-frame clones only, with some absent. Of tens of thousands of clones listed, 84% are singletons. Sequencing used CD4+ or CD8+ T cells sorted from blood, obtained in a trial of the OX40 agonist ivuxolimab. The origin of the receptors is an adult with an advanced solid tumor such as melanoma, head and neck, liver or kidney cancer. CDR3s include the opening cysteine and the closing phenylalanine or tryptophan. The order of the fields is J gene, clone size, V gene, CDR3 protein. Clone size appears in some rows only: once, few, many, or a class for an expanded clone.

>TRBJ2-3|-|TRBV10-1
CASSESRAGGSDTQYF
>TRBJ2-3|-|TRBV5-1
CASSSIAGSTDTQYF
>TRBJ1-5|few|TRBV7-8
CASSLLGRAFNQPQHF
>TRBJ1-1|-|TRBV28
CATTYPANTEAFF
>TRBJ1-2|-|TRBV18
CASSPGRNYGYTF
>TRBJ2-3|-|TRBV18
CASSPPIGTGGAFSTDTQYF
>TRBJ1-3|-|TRBV9
CASSPSEGSSGNTIYF
>TRBJ2-3|-|TRBV7-2
CASSPRAGGGADTQYF
>TRBJ2-3|few|TRBV19
CASRKGSVLDTQYF
>TRBJ2-2|-|TRBV18
CASSPQGLAANTGELFF
>TRBJ2-1|-|TRBV2
CASSDEAYNEQFF
>TRBJ1-4|-|TRBV25-1
CASSDRRGVDEKLFF
>TRBJ2-3|-|TRBV7-2
CASSPGNRDPARTDTQYF
>TRBJ2-5|few|TRBV7-6
CASSPTSGGLIQETQYF
>TRBJ1-4|-|TRBV19
CASKEGVVEKLFF
>TRBJ1-6|-|TRBV6-5
CASSYLTGPGNSPLHF
>TRBJ2-3|-|TRBV6-5
CASSRGQGVTDTQYF
>TRBJ1-3|-|TRBV9
CASSAGQGRGNTIYF
>TRBJ2-6|once|TRBV28
CAIKDPYSGANVLTF
>TRBJ1-2|-|TRBV7-9
CASSFGLGYTF
>TRBJ2-3|-|TRBV10-1
CASSDGQGPTDTQYF
>TRBJ2-7|-|TRBV10-3
CAISESDRGLTYEQYF
>TRBJ2-3|few|TRBV5-1
CASSLGTLASSTDTQYF
>TRBJ2-5|-|TRBV7-9
CASSADLGLRETQYF
>TRBJ1-1|-|TRBV30
CAWRGALKSPEAFF
>TRBJ2-1|few|TRBV6-5
CASMSGGRVYNEQFF
>TRBJ2-3|-|TRBV5-1
CASSLLTGPDTQYF
>TRBJ1-2|once|TRBV7-8
CASTSPGGGYTF
>TRBJ1-2|-|TRBV29-1
CSVTPEANYGYTF
>TRBJ2-7|-|TRBV7-2
CASSSPSNDGGYEQYF
>TRBJ2-7|-|TRBV11-2
CASSLDHGVANRDYEQYF
>TRBJ1-5|few|TRBV18
CASSPKEGGRDQPQHF
>TRBJ2-3|-|TRBV6-5
CASSPSSGTDTQYF
>TRBJ2-1|-|TRBV5-1
CARSPAGGAYNEQFF
>TRBJ2-4|-|TRBV2
CASSAGGKNIQYF
>TRBJ1-2|-|TRBV7-3
CASSLFWRGRGGYTF
>TRBJ2-5|-|TRBV29-1
CSVESRDLETQYF
>TRBJ1-5|-|TRBV10-1
CASSVYDRGNQPQHF
>TRBJ2-5|-|TRBV30
CAWAGLAFETQYF
>TRBJ1-6|once|TRBV6-5
CASSSLQGYNSPLHF
>TRBJ2-7|-|TRBV5-1
CASRLQGEAAEQYF
>TRBJ1-5|-|TRBV28
CASSWSGGGNQPQHF
>TRBJ2-2|-|TRBV7-9
CASTLRGAVTGELFF
>TRBJ2-4|-|TRBV2
CASSAGSSEAKNIQYF
>TRBJ2-3|once|TRBV7-9
CASTERGSTDTQYF
>TRBJ1-6|-|TRBV4-1
CASSQSTGTGDSPLHF
>TRBJ1-5|few|TRBV2
CASSRNRDEQPQHF
>TRBJ2-3|-|TRBV30
CAWSLGQGATDTQYF
>TRBJ1-1|-|TRBV6-1
CASSEGDRRTEAFF
>TRBJ1-2|once|TRBV19
CASSIPGHSASNYGYTF
>TRBJ2-2|-|TRBV12-5
CASGFGADPGELFF
>TRBJ1-1|-|TRBV2
CASRTRGHDTEAFF
>TRBJ2-5|-|TRBV5-8
CATTRGEETQYF
>TRBJ1-2|-|TRBV30
CAWSRQGVYGYTF
>TRBJ2-5|once|TRBV9
CASSVAGGRVETQYF
>TRBJ2-5|-|TRBV6-5
CASRVGGVVRETQYF
>TRBJ2-7|-|TRBV6-6
CASSYSWDREYEQYF
>TRBJ1-1|-|TRBV6-5
CASAHRTGVVTEAFF
>TRBJ1-4|-|TRBV30
CAWSVRLGGWHEKLFF